What follows are 20 T cell receptor beta chains derived from one specimen sequenced in a study of cytomegalovirus exposure and HLA in healthy donors. Sequencing used immunoSEQ multiplex PCR; TCRdb keeps in-frame clones, though not all of them. This sample has 150,000 to 200,000 clones, with approximately 88% found just once. The sequenced sample consisted of PBMCs. The receptor source for this set is a man younger than 45 in good health and CMV-seropositive.

This clone appeared a single time. The V call is TRBV9, the J call TRBJ2-7; weak D call: TRBD1 (5 bases). Trimming took 0 bases from V and 3 from J, leaving 13 bases between them. Germline CDR1 and CDR2: SGDLS and YYNGEE. The CDR3 extends over 15 amino acids. The CDR3: CASSVVAGQGYEQYF. The CDR3 DNA reads TGTGCCAGCAGCGTAGTGGCAGGGCAGGGCTACGAGCAGTACTTC.

DNA for the CDR3: TGTGCCTGGAGCGTTAGACGGGTTAACGAGCAGTACTTC. Translating gives CAWSVRRVNEQYF. The chain has TRBV30 and TRBJ2-7, with D uncertain. From germline, CDR1 is GTSNPN and CDR2 SVGIG (reference sequence). The V end lost 3 bases, the J end lost 5 bases, and 14 bases lay between the germline ends. This CDR3 has 13 residues.

This clone was detected only a few times. The chain uses TRBV6-6 and TRBJ2-3; a weak D match, TRBD2 (5 bases). Germline V gene lookup returns CDR1 MNHNY and CDR2 SVGAGI (reference sequence). V was shortened by 6 bases and J by 3 bases, with 10 bases between the two germline ends. There are 13 residues in the CDR3. CDR3 sequence (DNA): TGTGCCAGCAGGGACTCGGATACAGATACGCAGTATTTT. Its translation is CASRDSDTDTQYF.

The genes are TRBV9 and TRBJ2-7, with 9 bases identical to TRBD2. V trimming: 0 bases; J trimming: 4 bases; junction bases outside the gene matches: 8. This CDR3 is built from 16 residues. The germline V gene has CDR1 SGDLS and CDR2 YYNGEE. The CDR3 coding sequence is TGTGCCAGCAGCGTAGATTGGCGGGAGGGTACGTACGAGCAGTACTTC. It yields the protein CASSVDWREGTYEQYF.

This clone appeared once. The J gene is TRBJ2-7, the V gene TRBV7-3; 13 bases are a match to TRBD2. Germline-derived CDR1 and CDR2 are SGHTA and FQGTGA. V lost 5 bases and J lost 2; bases outside the gene matches: 3. The CDR3 covers 15 residues. Here the CDR3 reads CASSRTSGSAYEQYF. CDR3 DNA sequence: TGTGCCAGCAGCCGGACTAGCGGGAGCGCCTACGAGCAGTACTTC.

The chain joins TRBV28 to TRBJ1-1; 9 bases match TRBD1. The CDR3 is made up of 14 amino acids. Germline loops: CDR1 MDHEN, CDR2 SYDVKM. J lost 9 bases, V lost 1 base, and 6 bases had no gene match. In DNA, the CDR3 is TGTGCCAGCAGTTTATCCGGGACAGGGTCAAAAGCTTTCTTT. Its translation: CASSLSGTGSKAFF.

This chain connects TRBV6-1 to TRBJ1-2; 7 bases agree with TRBD1. This CDR3 contains 15 residues. Germline lookup yields CDR1 MNHNS and CDR2 SASEGT. Trimming cost V 6 bases and J 4 bases; bases outside gene matches: 11. This CDR3 reads CASRQSGTVFYGYTF. Here the CDR3 DNA reads TGTGCCAGCAGACAATCCGGGACAGTTTTCTATGGCTACACCTTC.

The CDR3: CASSLGAGGSQPQHF. The CDR3, as DNA: TGTGCCAGCAGCCTAGGGGCAGGGGGTAGTCAGCCCCAGCATTTT. V and J are TRBV6-5 and TRBJ1-5; 7 bases agree with TRBD1. Germline-derived CDR1 and CDR2 are MNHEY and SVGAGI. J was trimmed by 6 bases and V by 6 bases; bases with no gene match: 11. This CDR3 comprises 15 residues.

The rearrangement links TRBV29-1 to TRBJ1-1; 8 bases line up with TRBD1. The junction had 6 bases not matched to a gene; V was cut back by 0 bases and J by 3 bases. The CDR3 is 15 residues long. Germline assignment: CDR1 SQVTM and CDR2 ANQGSEA. The CDR3 loop is CSVEDARTGYTEAFF. For the CDR3, the DNA is TGCAGCGTTGAAGATGCAAGGACAGGGTACACTGAAGCTTTCTTT.

The chain couples TRBV29-1 to TRBJ1-2, with a weak D call TRBD1 (5 bases). CDR1 and CDR2 from the germline V gene are SQVTM and ANQGSEA. V lost 3 bases and J lost 5, with 19 bases in between. CDR3 length equals 15 residues. The CDR3 nucleotides read TGCAGCGTTGACGGGGGGGAAGGGCAGGGTTATGGCTACACCTTC. Amino acid sequence: CSVDGGEGQGYGYTF.

The V gene is TRBV5-6, the J gene TRBJ2-7; no clear D gene. The V end was cut by 0 bases, the J end by 5 bases, with 3 bases between. CDR3 length equals 11 residues. CDR1 is SGHDT, CDR2 YYEEEE, per germline. DNA for the CDR3: TGTGCCAGCAGCTTGGCCGACGAGCAGTACTTC. It specifies CASSLADEQYF.

The rearrangement joins TRBV6-1 to TRBJ1-4; D is unclear. Germline V gene sequence: CDR1 MNHNS, CDR2 SASEGT. V was cut by 1 base and J by 8 bases, with 11 bases left in between. CDR3 size: 14 residues. The CDR3 protein is CASSEGGFKEKLFF. The CDR3, as DNA: TGTGCCAGCAGTGAAGGAGGGTTCAAAGAAAAACTGTTTTTT.

The chain uses TRBV5-1 and TRBJ2-7; 8 bases line up with TRBD2. The length of the CDR3 is 16 residues. The V gene's germline CDR1 is SGHRS and CDR2 YFSETQ. Trimming took 4 bases from V and 6 from J; bases not matched to a gene: 15. The CDR3 region is CASSDIKSGSYSEQYF. In nucleotides, the CDR3 is TGCGCCAGCAGCGACATAAAGAGCGGGAGTTACTCCGAGCAGTACTTC.

The chain links TRBV7-9 to TRBJ1-5; D remains ambiguous. Trimming cost V 1 base and J 11 bases, with 15 bases left between them. Germline V lookup: CDR1 SEHNR, CDR2 FQNEAQ (reference sequence). This CDR3 contains 14 residues. CDR3 loop: CASSLGVGVEAQHF. In nucleotides, the CDR3 is TGTGCCAGCAGCTTAGGCGTCGGGGTAGAAGCCCAGCATTTT.

The chain recombines TRBV7-6 with TRBJ1-5, with D possibly TRBD1 on 5 matching bases. This CDR3 has 15 residues. Trimming cost V 2 bases and J 5 bases, with 13 bases left between them. Germline-derived CDR1 and CDR2 are SGHVS and FNYEAQ. The chain's CDR3 is CASSLSPGGDQPQHF. The CDR3 DNA reads as TGTGCCAGCAGCTTATCCCCGGGAGGGGATCAGCCCCAGCATTTT. Using reference TRBV7-6 and TRBJ1-5 for the parts outside the CDR3, the full variable domain is GAGVSQSPRYKVTKRGQDVALRCDPISGHVSLYWYRQALGQGPEFLTYFNYEAQQDKSGLPNDRFSAERPEGSISTLTIQRTEQRDSAMYRCASSLSPGGDQPQHFGDGTRLSIL.

V and J are TRBV4-1 and TRBJ2-2; D may be TRBD2 (7 bases). Trimming cost V 3 bases and J 4 bases, with 18 bases left between them. The CDR3 sequence is 17 residues long. Germline V gene sequence: CDR1 MGHRA, CDR2 YSYEKL. The CDR3 loop is CASSHLGGGQVTGELFF. The CDR3 nucleotides are TGCGCCAGCAGCCATTTAGGGGGAGGGCAGGTCACCGGGGAGCTGTTTTTT.

The rearrangement uses TRBV7-9 and TRBJ2-1; the match to TRBD1 covers 8 bases. CDR1 and CDR2 from the germline V gene are SEHNR and FQNEAQ (reference sequence). Trimming cost V 6 bases and J 2 bases; bases outside gene matches: 9. The CDR3 totals 16 residues. CDR3 in amino acids: CASSSGQGGTYNEQFF. CDR3 nucleotides: TGTGCCAGCAGTTCTGGACAGGGTGGGACCTACAATGAGCAGTTCTTC.

The chain employs TRBV11-2 and TRBJ2-7; 8 bases map to TRBD1. CDR1 SGHAT and CDR2 FQNNGV come from the germline V gene. This CDR3 region has 15 residues. V gave up 0 bases and J gave up 4 bases; unmatched junction bases: 5. The CDR3 loop is CASSLDRTGFYEQYF. In nucleotides, the CDR3 is TGTGCCAGCAGCTTAGACCGGACAGGGTTTTACGAGCAGTACTTC.

The V gene is TRBV28, the J gene TRBJ2-1, with 10 bases fitting TRBD1. The length of the CDR3 is 14 residues. Trimming removed 6 bases from V and 7 bases from J; junction bases left unmatched: 6. In germline, CDR1 is MDHEN, CDR2 SYDVKM. The CDR3 nucleotides are TGTGCCAGCAGGGGGACAGGGGATAATAATGAGCAGTTCTTC. Amino acids: CASRGTGDNNEQFF. The full variable domain, its missing parts supplied by reference TRBV28 and TRBJ2-1, is DVKVTQSSRYLVKRTGEKVFLECVQDMDHENMFWYRQDPGLGLRLIYFSYDVKMKEKGDIPEGYSVSREKKERFSLILESASTNQTSMYLCASRGTGDNNEQFFGPGTRLTVL.

The rearrangement uses TRBV7-9 and TRBJ2-3; tentatively, D is TRBD1 (7 bases). CDR1 SEHNR and CDR2 FQNEAQ come from the germline V gene (reference sequence). The CDR3 is 17 amino acids. V lost 4 bases to trimming and J lost 2 bases, with 19 bases between them. The CDR3 protein is CASSSVVSGGHTDTQYF. The CDR3 DNA reads as TGTGCCAGCAGCTCGGTGGTCTCAGGGGGGCACACAGATACGCAGTATTTT.